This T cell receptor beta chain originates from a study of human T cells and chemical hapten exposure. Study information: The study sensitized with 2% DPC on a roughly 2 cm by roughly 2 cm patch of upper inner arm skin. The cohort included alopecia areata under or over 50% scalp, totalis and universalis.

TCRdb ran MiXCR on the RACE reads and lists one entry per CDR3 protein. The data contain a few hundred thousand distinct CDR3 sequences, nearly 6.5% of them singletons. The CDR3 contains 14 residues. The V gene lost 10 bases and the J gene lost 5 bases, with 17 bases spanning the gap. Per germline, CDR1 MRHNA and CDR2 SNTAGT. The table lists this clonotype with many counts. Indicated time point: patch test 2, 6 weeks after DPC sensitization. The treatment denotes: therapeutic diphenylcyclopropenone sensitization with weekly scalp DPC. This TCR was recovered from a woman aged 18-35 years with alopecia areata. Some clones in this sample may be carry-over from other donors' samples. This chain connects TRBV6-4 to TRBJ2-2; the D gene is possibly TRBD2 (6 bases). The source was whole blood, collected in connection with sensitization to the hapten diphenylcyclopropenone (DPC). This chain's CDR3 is CATAGSPGTGELFF. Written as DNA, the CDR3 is TGTGCCACCGCGGGGTCTCCGGGGACCGGGGAGCTGTTTTTT.